This T cell receptor (beta chain) was recorded in a study of Ad26.COV2.S vaccination and SARS-CoV-2 variants. This clone occurred once. Using immunoSEQ multiplex PCR, the repertoire was profiled, and TCRdb retains in-frame clones only, with some absent. The top ten clones hold roughly 4% of a sample with fewer than 500,000 clones, 80% to 95% of them seen once. Germline-derived CDR1 and CDR2 are MDHEN and SYDVKM. CDR3 length: 17 residues. After removal of 2 bases from V and 2 bases from J, the junction contained 9 bases not matched to a gene. Regarding treatment: 19 received Ad26.COV2.S at low or high dose, single or two shots; a few received placebo; per-sample allocation not given. It was on day 63 after the first vaccine or placebo injection that samples were taken.

This chain joins TRBV28 and TRBJ2-7; 10 bases agree with TRBD2. The receptor comes from a person between 18 and 59 years old who received the Ad26.COV2.S COVID-19 vaccine or a placebo. Sequenced here: peripheral blood, sampled in a trial of Ad26.COV2.S vaccine versus placebo. CDR3 DNA: TGTGCCAGCAGTTTAGGGGCCCCTAGCGGGAGAACCTACGAGCAGTACTTC. Translated, it gives CASSLGAPSGRTYEQYF.